This passage covers 26 T cell receptor beta chains from one sample sequenced in a study of response to subunit inactivated influenza vaccine. Each CDR3 protein is one row after TCRdb ran MiXCR on the RT-PCR reads. The sample shows around 490,000 distinct CDR3 sequences, approximately 7.7% of them seen only once. This specimen was PBMCs from blood, taken around 25 months after vaccination. The receptor source for this set is a man between 50 and 75 years old who received an inactivated influenza vaccine.

Many counts were recorded for this clonotype. V and J are TRBV9 and TRBJ2-1; D might be TRBD2 (6 bases). V lost 4 bases and J lost 7, with 18 bases in between. The germline V gene encodes CDR1 SGDLS and CDR2 YYNGEE. The CDR3 is 15 amino acids. CDR3 sequence: CASSLLNSGRNEQFF. The CDR3 DNA is TGTGCCAGCAGCCTTTTGAATAGCGGACGAAATGAGCAGTTCTTC. Using reference TRBV9 and TRBJ2-1 for the parts outside the CDR3, the full variable domain is DSGVTQTPKHLITATGQRVTLRCSPRSGDLSVYWYQQSLDQGLQFLIQYYNGEERAKGNILERFSAQQFPDLHSELNLSSLELGDSALYFCASSLLNSGRNEQFFGPGTRLTVL.

The genes are TRBV20-1 and TRBJ2-2; 11 bases align to TRBD2. Trimming took 1 base from V and 3 from J; bases not matched to a gene: 4. There are 16 residues in the CDR3. CDR1 is DFQATT and CDR2 is SNEGSKA in the germline V gene (reference sequence). The DNA for the CDR3 is TGCAGTGCTAGAGGTCTGGGACTAGCGGACACCGGGGAGCTGTTTTTT. Translated, it gives CSARGLGLADTGELFF.

Only a few counts were recorded for this clonotype. This chain joins TRBV15 and TRBJ2-6; D unresolved. The length of the CDR3 is 15 residues. The germline V gene encodes CDR1 LNHNV and CDR2 YYDKDF (reference sequence). V lost 0 bases and J lost 3, with 6 bases in between. The CDR3, as DNA: TGTGCCACCAGCAGAGATAGGGTTGGGGCCAACGTCCTGACTTTC. It codes for CATSRDRVGANVLTF.

This clonotype has only a few counts. The V call is TRBV6-1, the J call TRBJ2-3; 8 bases map to TRBD2. The V gene end was trimmed by 3 bases and the J gene end by 5 bases; junction bases not matched to a gene: 10. CDR3 length: 16 amino acids. The germline CDR1 and CDR2 sequences are MNHNS and SASEGT. The CDR3 loop reads CASSELAGRAVDTQYF. The CDR3 coding sequence is TGTGCCAGCAGTGAGTTGGCCGGGAGGGCCGTAGATACGCAGTATTTT.

This chain connects TRBV2 to TRBJ1-6; 7 nucleotides match TRBD1. V lost 8 bases, J lost 5 bases, and 6 bases stayed unmatched. CDR3 length equals 14 residues. The germline gives CDR1 SNHLY, CDR2 FYNNEI. This CDR3 reads CASGGQSHNSPLHF. The CDR3 DNA reads TGTGCCAGCGGGGGACAGTCCCATAATTCACCCCTCCACTTT.

V and J are TRBV20-1 and TRBJ2-5; D is unresolved. This CDR3 has 12 amino acids. Looked up from germline, CDR1 is DFQATT and CDR2 is SNEGSKA (reference sequence). V gave up 6 bases and J gave up 0 bases, with 8 bases separating them. Written as DNA, the CDR3 is TGCAGTGCCCCGAGGAACCAAGAGACCCAGTACTTC. Translated, it gives CSAPRNQETQYF.

The rearrangement links TRBV7-8 to TRBJ2-7; a weak D match, TRBD1 (5 bases). Germline CDR1 and CDR2: SGHVS and FQNEAQ. The CDR3 runs to 13 residues. V lost 5 bases, J lost 6 bases, and 14 bases lay in between. The CDR3 loop is CASSTRQPPEQYF. The CDR3 DNA reads as TGTGCCAGCAGCACCCGACAGCCCCCCGAGCAGTACTTC.

This clonotype was counted only a few times. The genes are TRBV10-3 and TRBJ2-7, with D maybe TRBD1 (6 bases). This CDR3 is built from 15 residues. The germline V and J ends were trimmed by 5 bases and 3 bases, with 17 bases remaining between them. Germline V CDR1 and CDR2: ENHRY, SYGVKD. In DNA, the CDR3 is TGTGCCATCAGTTCCCCTACAGGGCGGAACTACGAGCAGTACTTC. Residues: CAISSPTGRNYEQYF.

The gene calls are TRBV5-4 and TRBJ1-1; D perhaps matches TRBD1 (6 bases). V was clipped by 4 bases and J by 7 bases, with 17 bases between them. The CDR3 loop spans 14 amino acids. Per the germline V gene, CDR1 is SGHNT and CDR2 is YYREEE (reference sequence). CDR3: CASSGRDTQIEAFF. The CDR3, as DNA: TGTGCCAGCAGCGGCCGGGACACACAGATTGAAGCTTTCTTT.

The V call is TRBV7-6, the J call TRBJ2-3, with 9 bases lining up with TRBD2. CDR3 length equals 15 residues. The trim removed 6 bases at V and 3 bases at J, leaving 7 bases unmatched. Germline V lookup: CDR1 SGHVS, CDR2 FNYEAQ. CDR3 DNA: TGTGCCAGCAGTTTTAGCGGGGGACAAACAGATACGCAGTATTTT. As protein: CASSFSGGQTDTQYF.

The chain is built from TRBV11-1 and TRBJ2-2; TRBD2 aligns across 8 bases. V lost 2 bases to trimming and J lost 0 bases; unmatched junction nucleotides: 20. The CDR3 is 22 residues long. The germline V gene has CDR1 SGHAT and CDR2 FQDESV (reference sequence). The CDR3 region has the DNA TGTGCCAGCAGCTTACCTAAAGGTTCACTAGCGGACAGAACTTCGAACACCGGGGAGCTGTTTTTT. Amino acid sequence: CASSLPKGSLADRTSNTGELFF.

The sample holds a few counts of this clonotype. The V gene is TRBV7-2, the J gene TRBJ2-1, with no clear D. Germline V lookup: CDR1 SGHTA, CDR2 FQGNSA. The CDR3 is 11 amino acids. The ends were cut back, 5 bases at V and 7 bases at J, with 6 bases in the middle. The CDR3 reads CASSAQNEQFF. Written as DNA, the CDR3 is TGTGCCAGCAGCGCACAAAATGAGCAGTTCTTC. Using reference TRBV7-2 and TRBJ2-1 for the parts outside the CDR3, the full variable domain is GAGVSQSPSNKVTEKGKDVELRCDPISGHTALYWYRQSLGQGLEFLIYFQGNSAPDKSGLPSDRFSAERTGGSVSTLTIQRTQQEDSAVYLCASSAQNEQFFGPGTRLTVL.

This clonotype was observed at least ten times. The J gene is TRBJ1-1, the V gene TRBV15, with 7 bases fitting TRBD1. The CDR3 sequence is 14 residues long. Germline trimming cut 5 bases from V and 1 base from J; bases unmatched to any gene: 4. Looked up from germline, CDR1 is LNHNV and CDR2 is YYDKDF (reference sequence). CDR3 DNA sequence: TGTGCCACCAGCTGGGGACAGCGGAACACTGAAGCTTTCTTT. Its translation is CATSWGQRNTEAFF.

The chain combines TRBV5-1 with TRBJ2-7, with D hard to call. The germline V gene encodes CDR1 SGHRS and CDR2 YFSETQ. Trimming pared 5 bases from V and 0 bases from J, leaving 12 bases between. CDR3 size: 14 residues. Written as DNA, the CDR3 is TGCGCCAGCAGGAGAGACGCGGCCTCCTACGAGCAGTACTTC. It encodes CASRRDAASYEQYF.

In this sample, this clonotype turned up a few times. The V gene is TRBV15, the J gene TRBJ1-5, with a weak D call TRBD1 (5 bases). The germline V and J ends were trimmed by 0 bases and 7 bases, with 10 bases remaining between them. The CDR3 spans 14 residues. Germline lookup yields CDR1 LNHNV and CDR2 YYDKDF (reference sequence). CDR3 loop: CATSRDTGVQPQHF. The CDR3 coding sequence is TGTGCCACCAGCAGAGATACGGGGGTCCAGCCCCAGCATTTT.

This clonotype turned up a few times. This chain links TRBV6-2 or TRBV6-3 with TRBJ2-7; D is unclear. The CDR3 spans 14 residues. V lost 2 bases and J 0 bases, leaving 8 bases between the germline ends. CDR1 and CDR2 (germline): MNHEY, SVGEGT. DNA for the CDR3: TGTGCCAGCAGTTACACAACGAGCTCCTACGAGCAGTACTTC. This translates into CASSYTTSSYEQYF.

This clonotype appeared a few times. The chain links TRBV20-1 to TRBJ2-7; perhaps D is TRBD1 or TRBD2 (5 bases each). The CDR3 consists of 12 residues. Trimming shortened V by 5 bases and J by 5 bases, and 13 bases separated the two germline ends. Germline values: CDR1 DFQATT, CDR2 SNEGSKA (reference sequence). The CDR3 DNA is TGCAGTGCTGAGGGCCAGGGAGACGAGCAGTACTTC. Protein sequence: CSAEGQGDEQYF.

V is TRBV12-3 or TRBV12-4 and J is TRBJ1-5, with TRBD1 matching over 7 bases. The V and J ends lost 7 bases and 2 bases, in that order; junction bases with no gene match: 5. CDR3 length equals 14 residues. CDR3 DNA: TGTGCCAGCAAAGCCGGGACAGGCAATCAGCCCCAGCATTTT. This encodes CASKAGTGNQPQHF.

The J gene is TRBJ1-4, the V gene TRBV19; D call uncertain. This CDR3 contains 14 residues. Deletions cut 3 bases from V and 3 bases from J, with 8 bases between. Germline V gives CDR1 LNHDA, CDR2 SQIVND (reference sequence). For the CDR3, the DNA is TGTGCCAGTAGTATTGACGGCTCTAATGAAAAACTGTTTTTT. Protein product: CASSIDGSNEKLFF.

Comments on this clonotype: A clone one base away is much larger, so this may be a read error. This chain connects TRBV7-2 to TRBJ2-3; 14 bases agree with TRBD2. CDR1 and CDR2 from the germline V gene are SGHTA and FQGNSA. The CDR3 runs to 16 residues. Unmatched junction bases numbered 5, after V lost 5 bases and J lost 4 bases. The CDR3 region has the DNA TGTGCCAGCAGCCGCAGACTAGCGGGAGGGGCAGATACGCAGTATTTT. Its translation: CASSRRLAGGADTQYF.

In its sample, this clonotype was seen a few times. The rearrangement uses TRBV12-3 or TRBV12-4 and TRBJ1-2; 7 positions match TRBD1. The trim removed 10 bases at V and 8 bases at J, leaving 19 bases unmatched. The CDR3 spans 15 residues. The CDR3 DNA is TGTGCCACTCACAATCCGGGGACAGTAATCCAGGGCTACACCTTC. Protein product: CATHNPGTVIQGYTF.

This clonotype has more than one count but fewer than ten. The V and J genes are TRBV3-1 and TRBJ1-1; D gene unclear. This CDR3 comprises 16 residues. V was shortened by 1 base and J by 0 bases, with 12 bases between the two germline ends. CDR1 is LGHDT, CDR2 YNNKEL, per germline (reference sequence). The CDR3 coding sequence is TGTGCCAGCAGCCAAGGTTCGGGATCTTTGAACACTGAAGCTTTCTTT. Protein: CASSQGSGSLNTEAFF.

CDR3 nucleotides: TGCAGCGTCGCCTCAGGGCCCACCGGGGAGCTGTTTTTT. Translated: CSVASGPTGELFF. This chain uses TRBV29-1 with TRBJ2-2, with D tentatively TRBD1 (5 bases). In germline, CDR1 is SQVTM, CDR2 ANQGSEA. This CDR3 is built from 13 residues. The V gene lost 6 bases and the J gene lost 4 bases, with 12 bases spanning the gap.

Note on this clonotype: A clone one base away is much larger, so this may be a read error. This rearrangement joins TRBV5-6 to TRBJ2-3, with 8 bases that match TRBD2. Per the germline V gene, CDR1 is SGHDT and CDR2 is YYEEEE. CDR3 length equals 16 residues. The V and J ends lost 4 bases and 1 base, in that order; junction bases with no gene match: 8. The CDR3 sequence: CASSPCRREGTDTQYF. The CDR3 DNA reads as TGTGCCAGCAGCCCCTGCCGGCGGGAGGGCACAGATACGCAGTATTTT.

The J gene is TRBJ1-5, the V gene TRBV7-9; D perhaps matches TRBD1 (5 bases). Germline V gene sequence: CDR1 SEHNR, CDR2 FQNEAQ (reference sequence). The CDR3 loop spans 13 amino acids. Trimming pared 5 bases from V and 4 bases from J, leaving 9 bases between. In DNA, the CDR3 is TGTGCCAGCAGCAGCAGGGTGAATCAGCCCCAGCATTTT. Translating it yields CASSSRVNQPQHF.

In its sample, this clonotype was seen many times. This chain uses TRBV6-1 with TRBJ2-2; TRBD1 is a possible D gene (5 bases). From germline, CDR1 is MNHNS and CDR2 SASEGT. The CDR3 contains 13 residues. Trimming pared 10 bases from V and 1 base from J, leaving 10 bases between. In nucleotides, the CDR3 is TGTGCCACCAATGGACAGAACACCGGGGAGCTGTTTTTT. Translation gives CATNGQNTGELFF.